This entry lists 12 T cell receptor beta chains sequenced from one sample in a study of blood T cells in healthy people across ages. A second PCR, run for about 7 to 11 cycles, used a sample-barcoded 5' primer plus a J-beta primer mix. TCRdb analysed the 5' RACE reads with MiXCR anew, one entry per CDR3 protein. The data show some 1,000,000 distinct CDR3 sequences, with 25% seen just once and around 0.7% held by the top ten. The sample was also linked to a second study, of T cells of mothers and their children.

Sequencing used blood. The receptor source for this set is a girl aged 2-15 years in good health.

J is TRBJ2-5 and V is TRBV7-9, with 11 bases fitting TRBD2. The DNA end favors TRBJ2-7, so the J call may be wrong. The CDR3 covers 15 residues. In germline, CDR1 is SEHNR, CDR2 FQNEAQ (reference sequence). CDR3 coding DNA: TGTGCCAGCAGCCGATTAGCGGGAGGGAACTACGAGCAGTACTTC. This translates into CASSRLAGGNYEQYF.

This clonotype appeared many times. The chain employs TRBV4-3 and TRBJ2-1, with 7 bases aligning to TRBD2. From germline, CDR1 is LGHNA and CDR2 YSLEER. V gave up 0 bases and J gave up 6 bases; unmatched junction bases: 8. CDR3 length: 16 amino acids. CDR3 amino acids: CASSQDGAGVFNEQFF. CDR3 DNA sequence: TGCGCCAGCAGCCAAGATGGGGCGGGGGTCTTCAATGAGCAGTTCTTC.

The chain is built from TRBV14 and TRBJ2-5; D is ambiguous. The DNA matches TRBJ2-7 better at its end, which makes the J call doubtful. This CDR3 region has 12 residues. The germline V gene encodes CDR1 SGHDN and CDR2 FVKESK. The CDR3 region has the DNA TGTGCCAGCAGCCACCACGCCTACGAGCAGTACTTC. It codes for CASSHHAYEQYF.

This chain uses TRBV29-1 with TRBJ2-1; tentatively, D is TRBD1 (5 bases). Germline lookup yields CDR1 SQVTM and CDR2 ANQGSEA. The CDR3 covers 11 residues. V was clipped by 6 bases and J by 10 bases, with 13 bases between them. CDR3 loop: CSVDGQGEQFF. The CDR3 nucleotides are TGCAGCGTCGACGGCCAGGGCGAGCAGTTCTTC.

This clonotype has a handful of counts. This chain uses TRBV7-8 with TRBJ2-1; tentatively, D is TRBD1 or TRBD2 (5 bases each). V lost 3 bases and J 8 bases, leaving 14 bases between the germline ends. The length of the CDR3 is 14 residues. Germline assignment: CDR1 SGHVS and CDR2 FQNEAQ. This chain's CDR3 is CASSFGTSDYEQFF. The CDR3 DNA sequence: TGTGCCAGCAGCTTCGGGACCAGCGACTATGAGCAGTTCTTC.

This clonotype was recorded a few times. The chain uses TRBV6-2 or TRBV6-3 and TRBJ2-5; perhaps TRBD1 as D (6 bases). CDR3 size: 15 residues. Germline loops: CDR1 MNHEY, CDR2 SVGEGT. Trimming took off 3 bases at V and 1 base at J, with 12 bases between the two ends. The CDR3 bases are TGTGCCAGCAGTTATCTACCGGACAGCCAAGAGACCCAGTACTTC. Translated: CASSYLPDSQETQYF.

This clonotype was observed a handful of times. CDR3 in DNA: TGCAGTGCTAGAGATGACCAAGCCTACGAGCAGTACTTC. Encoded protein: CSARDDQAYEQYF. The V call is TRBV20-1, the J call TRBJ2-7, with D unresolved. V lost 0 bases to trimming and J lost 2 bases, with 8 bases between them. Germline values: CDR1 DFQATT, CDR2 SNEGSKA (reference sequence). There are 13 residues in the CDR3.

This rearrangement joins TRBV10-3 to TRBJ2-1; 8 bases align to TRBD2. CDR3 length equals 11 residues. Germline CDR1 is ENHRY and CDR2 is SYGVKD. V gave up 9 bases and J gave up 7 bases; unmatched junction bases: 2. CDR3 amino acids: CAITSGNEQFF. CDR3 nucleotides: TGTGCCATAACTAGCGGTAATGAGCAGTTCTTC.

This clonotype has a handful of counts. The rearrangement uses TRBV6-2 or TRBV6-3 and TRBJ2-5; 12 bases agree with TRBD2. With 6 bases clipped from V and 3 bases from J, the junction kept 8 bases outside the gene matches. Per the germline V gene, CDR1 is MNHEY and CDR2 is SVGEGT. The CDR3 loop spans 16 amino acids. In nucleotides, the CDR3 is TGTGCCAGCAGCTCTCCTAGACTAGCGGGAGAAGAGACCCAGTACTTC. It encodes CASSSPRLAGEETQYF.

The gene calls are TRBV18 and TRBJ2-7; TRBD1 matches at 9 bases. The germline gives CDR1 KGHSH, CDR2 LQKENI. The CDR3 has 15 residues. The junction had 5 bases not matched to a gene; V was cut back by 0 bases and J by 5 bases. CDR3 bases: TGTGCCAGCTCACCACCCGGGACAGGGATAGACGAGCAGTACTTC. As protein: CASSPPGTGIDEQYF. Full variable domain (remainder filled in from reference TRBV18 and TRBJ2-7): NAGVMQNPRHLVRRRGQEARLRCSPMKGHSHVYWYRQLPEEGLKFMVYLQKENIIDESGMPKERFSAEFPKEGPSILRIQQVVRGDSAAYFCASSPPGTGIDEQYFGPGTRLTVT.

This clonotype has only a few counts. This chain joins TRBV12-3 or TRBV12-4 and TRBJ1-3; unclear D gene. This CDR3 comprises 15 residues. Trimming shortened V by 6 bases and J by 1 base, and 13 bases separated the two germline ends. The CDR3 protein is CASSLGRASGNTIYF. The DNA of the CDR3 is TGTGCCAGCAGCCTCGGGCGGGCATCTGGAAACACCATATATTTT.

Concerning this clonotype: Possible read error: a much larger clone is one base away. This rearrangement joins TRBV7-9 to TRBJ2-1; D is unclear. V lost 1 base, J lost 5 bases, and 6 bases lay in between. This CDR3 has 13 amino acids. Germline loops: CDR1 SEHNR, CDR2 FQNEAQ (reference sequence). Here the CDR3 DNA reads TGTGCCAGCAGCTTAGTCCTAAACAATGAGCAGTTCTTC. It translates to CASSLVLNNEQFF.